This TCR beta chain was captured in a study of T cell therapy after organ transplantation. Overall study context: Therapy products were autologous CMV-specific T cells, peptide-expanded for 2 to 3 weeks. Blood for the long-term post-therapy sample came 20 to 29 weeks after therapy. Study-level findings and limits: CD8 clonality fold change after therapy inversely tracked pretherapy clonality.

Noted time point: 20-29 weeks after completion of therapy. Libraries were prepared by immunoSEQ multiplex PCR; TCRdb keeps only in-frame clonotypes and omits some of them. The sample carries 17,000 or so clones, about 85% recorded once. Concerning this clone: Its specificity is not known.

The sequence was obtained from a human patient who had received a solid organ transplant and had CMV disease. Some of the T cells might come from the graft donor. Sequenced here: CD8+ T cells from blood, sampled after autologous CMV-specific T cell therapy.

The CDR3 spells CASSYAGLNNEQFF. In DNA, the CDR3 is TGTGCCAGCAGTTATGCCGGACTCAACAATGAGCAGTTCTTC. The V call is TRBV6-5, the J call TRBJ2-1; TRBD2 is a possible D gene (5 bases). V shed 3 bases and J shed 5 bases, with 11 bases lying between them. CDR3 length equals 14 residues. CDR1 and CDR2 (germline): MNHEY, SVGAGI.